This paragraph reports one TCR beta chain. The antigen remains unidentified. This sample is drawn from a study of cytomegalovirus exposure and HLA in healthy donors. Study as a whole: An earlier analysis identified 117 million unique TCR beta sequences in about 179 million T cells. Notes on the study in general: More clonal expansion characterized HLA-associated TCR beta chains than equally common others in a later analysis.

The CDR3 contains 15 residues. Germline loops: CDR1 GTSNPN, CDR2 SVGIG (reference sequence). Trimming removed 3 bases from V and 0 bases from J; junction bases left unmatched: 3. The PCR ran on 60 Vbeta and 13 Jbeta primers. The repertoire was sequenced with immunoSEQ multiplex PCR; TCRdb's copy has only in-frame clones and lacks some. The table has approximately 84,000 clones, 74% seen once. This TCR was recovered from a man in his forties or fifties in good health and CMV-seropositive. The chain links TRBV30 to TRBJ2-3; TRBD2 matches at 10 bases. Sequencing was carried out using PBMCs. CDR3 DNA sequence: TGTGCCTGGAGCGGACTAGCGGTTAGCACAGATACGCAGTATTTT. Amino acid sequence: CAWSGLAVSTDTQYF.